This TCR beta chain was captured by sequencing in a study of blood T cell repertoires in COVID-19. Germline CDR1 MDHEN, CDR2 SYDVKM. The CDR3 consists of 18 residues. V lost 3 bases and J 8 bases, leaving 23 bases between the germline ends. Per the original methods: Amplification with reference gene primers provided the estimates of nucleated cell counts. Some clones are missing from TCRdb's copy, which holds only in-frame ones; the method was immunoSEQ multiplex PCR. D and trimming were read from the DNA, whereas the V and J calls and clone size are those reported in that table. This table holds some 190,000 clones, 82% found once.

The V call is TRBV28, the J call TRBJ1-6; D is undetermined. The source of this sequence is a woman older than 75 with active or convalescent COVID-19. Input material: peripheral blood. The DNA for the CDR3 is TGTGCCAGCAGTTTTCTCCCGGCGGGTGTAAGCGGTGATTCACCCCTCCACTTT. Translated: CASSFLPAGVSGDSPLHF.